Listed below are T cell receptor beta chains from one sample, sequenced in a study of blood T cell repertoires in COVID-19. Assay: immunoSEQ multiplex PCR; the TCRdb copy retains only in-frame clones and omits some. This repertoire shows 85,000 to 110,000 clones, more than 75% found once; its top ten account for around 6.2%. The specimen sequenced was peripheral blood. Receptors were obtained from a human donor in a cohort sampled during active COVID-19. The CDR3 runs from the conserved cysteine through the conserved F or W. The D gene is left open where the match is weak. Some rows have no size entry. The others give once, few or many, or a class for an expanded clone.

V	size	J	D	DNA	CDR3
TRBV15	once	TRBJ1-4	TRBD1	TGTGCCACCAGCAGAGCCCACAGGGGGCAGGTTGAAAAACTGTTTTTT	CATSRAHRGQVEKLFF
TRBV2	few	TRBJ2-7	-	TGTGCCAGGACGACAGGATCGGGAGGCGAGCAGTACTTC	CARTTGSGGEQYF
TRBV29-1	once	TRBJ1-2	-	TGCAGCGTTCTATCCTTCGGGGATGGCTACACCTTC	CSVLSFGDGYTF
TRBV27	-	TRBJ1-4	-	TGTGCCAGCGCTCTTGGCGGGAAGGTCGGAAAACTGTTTTTT	CASALGGKVGKLFF
TRBV15	-	TRBJ2-5	-	TGTGCCACCAGCAGAGATACATTTCGTGAGACCCAGTACTTC	CATSRDTFRETQYF
TRBV6-6	once	TRBJ2-3	TRBD2	TGTGCCAGCAGTTTGGGACTAGCGGGAGATACTGATACGCAGTATTTT	CASSLGLAGDTDTQYF
TRBV9	-	TRBJ2-7	-	TGTGCCAGCAGCGTAGCCCGAACGGGGGGCTCACCCGAGCAGTACTTC	CASSVARTGGSPEQYF
TRBV5-1	-	TRBJ1-4	-	TGCGCCAGCAGCTTGGAGGTCGGGGGTGCAACTAATGAAAAACTGTTTTTT	CASSLEVGGATNEKLFF
TRBV2	-	TRBJ2-1	-	TGTGCCAGCAAGTGGTCAGGGGTGACCTACAATGAGCAGTTCTTC	CASKWSGVTYNEQFF
TRBV28	-	TRBJ2-7	-	TGTGCCAGCAAGAGGAGCTCCTACGAGCAGTACTTC	CASKRSSYEQYF
TRBV4-1	-	TRBJ2-1	TRBD2	TGCGCCAGCAGCAGGATGGCTAGCGGGGGGGAACCTTCCTTCAATGAGCAGTTCTTC	CASSRMASGGEPSFNEQFF
TRBV5-1	-	TRBJ1-2	TRBD1	TGCGCCAGCAGCGCAACCGCCGGGACAGGCGTAAACTATGGCTACACCTTC	CASSATAGTGVNYGYTF
TRBV6-5	-	TRBJ2-3	TRBD2	TGTGCCAGCAGTCTGCTAGCGGGAGTATTTGATACGCAGTATTTT	CASSLLAGVFDTQYF
TRBV5-1	-	TRBJ2-4	-	TGCGCCAGCAGCTTGATACCCCCCCTGACAGGAGCCCTAGCCAAAAACATTCAGTACTTC	CASSLIPPLTGALAKNIQYF
TRBV6-5	-	TRBJ1-1	-	TGTGCCAGCAGTTATAGGGAGATTTGGGACGGGAGCTTT	CASSYREIWDGSF
TRBV9	-	TRBJ2-7	-	TGTGCCAGCAGCGAGGACAGTAATACCTACGAGCAGTACTTC	CASSEDSNTYEQYF
TRBV15	-	TRBJ2-5	TRBD1	TGTGCCACCAGCAGAGATCGTCTCATAGGGACAGAGCCTCAAGAGACCCAGTACTTC	CATSRDRLIGTEPQETQYF
TRBV28	-	TRBJ2-7	-	TGTGCCTGCGGGGGCCTTCCGTCCTACGAGCAGTACTTC	CACGGLPSYEQYF
TRBV27	-	TRBJ2-7	-	TGTGCCAGCAGTCTTTCCTATACTGAAAGAGAGCAGTACTTC	CASSLSYTEREQYF
TRBV11-2	few	TRBJ2-7	TRBD2	TGTGCCAGCAGCTCCGACGGACTAGCGGGAGTTATAGGCGAGCAGTACTTC	CASSSDGLAGVIGEQYF
TRBV19	-	TRBJ2-7	TRBD1	TGTGCCAGTAGTTTCGGACAGGGGACCCTTTACGAGCAGTACTTC	CASSFGQGTLYEQYF
TRBV7-8	once	TRBJ2-1	TRBD2	TGTGCCAGCAGACCTAGCGGTAGCGCGAGCTCCTACAATGAGCAGTTCTTC	CASRPSGSASSYNEQFF
TRBV29-1	-	TRBJ2-1	-	TGCAGCGTTGACCGCGGGAATGAGCAGTTCTTC	CSVDRGNEQFF
TRBV11-2	-	TRBJ2-1	-	TGTGCCAGCAGCTTAACCCCGGACAGAATCGATGAGCAGTTCTTC	CASSLTPDRIDEQFF
TRBV29-1	-	TRBJ1-3	TRBD1	TGCAGCGCCGGGACAGGGTGGGACACCATATATTTT	CSAGTGWDTIYF
TRBV27	few	TRBJ2-7	-	TGTGCCAGTTCGGGGTCTGGCGAGCAGTACTTC	CASSGSGEQYF
TRBV7-9	once	TRBJ2-4	-	TGTGCCAGCAGCCCAAGGGACACCGCGAACATTCAGTACTTC	CASSPRDTANIQYF
TRBV19	-	TRBJ2-1	TRBD1	TGTGCCAGTAGTCCTCGTAGACAGGGGACCTACAATGAGCAGTTCTTC	CASSPRRQGTYNEQFF
TRBV2	-	TRBJ1-4	-	TGTGCCAGCAGGGAATTCACAATTAATGAAAAACTGTTTTTT	CASREFTINEKLFF
TRBV5-1	few	TRBJ2-7	-	TGCGCCAGCAGCCTCAATTGGGAGTCCCGTTACGAGCAGTACTTC	CASSLNWESRYEQYF